This entry concerns a single T cell receptor beta chain. Its antigen target is currently unknown. The record has no base qualities; no much larger clone is one base away. Healthy controls were blood bank volunteers in Maryland, USA. For the sorted-subset TCR libraries, the starting material was fewer than 1.2 million sorted CD4+ or CD8+ T cells. Peripheral blood was subjected to Ficoll-Hypaque density gradient centrifugation to isolate PBMCs, which were then cryopreserved in liquid nitrogen. Paired sorted CD4+ and CD8+ subsets came from healthy controls, HAM/TSP patients and MS patients. Its CDR3 holds 12 amino acids, cysteine through phenylalanine. The kept DNA is CDR3 alone, 36 bases in frame from the first base. A distance of 9 bases separates the germline ends of V and J, which lose 8 bases and 5 bases respectively. CDR1 LNHDA and CDR2 SQIVND are derived from the germline V gene (reference sequence).

The data derive from a study of neurological immune-mediated disorders (dated by TCRdb to between 2018 and 2021). About the investigation overall: Peripheral blood TCR-beta repertoires from patients with HTLV-I-associated myelopathy (HAM/TSP), patients with multiple sclerosis, and healthy controls were compared in the study using UMI-based sequencing. Alongside PBMC samples, the set of approximately 100 TCR-beta libraries contained longitudinal samples, technical triplicates, and paired CD4+ and CD8+ T-cell subsets that had been sorted. The cohort was made up of approximately 65 subjects, consisting of some 14 HAM/TSP patients, some 34 multiple sclerosis patients and around 20 healthy controls.

cDNA was synthesized by template-switch 5'RACE using a primer carrying a 10-nucleotide random unique molecular identifier by which each TCR transcript was tagged. Each sequencing run produced over 180 million TCR-beta sequences covering 15-18 subjects. The RNeasy kit was used for extraction of total RNA. The KAPA Real-time Library Amplification kit was used to amplify TCR-beta VDJ regions with primers for the TCR constant region and the 5'RACE anchor. Sample indexes and Illumina adaptors were added in a first PCR, after which library yield was increased in a second PCR. After Ampure bead purification, the TCR product of roughly 650 bp was size-selected on a 2% E-gel SizeSelection system. Before pooling, library quality was assessed on a Bioanalyzer, concentration was determined with Qubit, and library quantification was performed with the Kapa Library Quantification kit. Paired-end 2 x 150 bp sequencing of the libraries was performed on an Illumina HiSeq 2500. To increase sequence diversity, roughly 24-31% phiX was spiked into each library pool. Under the source paper's analysis protocol: Quality-filtered reads were processed with the UMI-based MiGEC pipeline, and over 75% of raw TCR sequences were removed by the MiGEC pipeline during error correction. IMGT germline references were used for aligning VDJ genes, and each clonotype was defined as a unique CDR3 amino acid sequence together with its V-J genes. Clonal expansion, Shannon diversity and CDR3 relatedness were evaluated with VDJtools (CalcPairwiseDistances, ClusterSamples), while phylogenetic trees were built in CLCbio workbench. A clone was classed as expanded if it had 8 or more unique UMIs, a cutoff based on coefficient-of-variation modelling across technical triplicates. Through fastp at Q25 and MiXCR, TCRdb rebuilt clones from the public reads, retaining in-frame beta chains. Here each entry gathers all rows of one CDR3 protein and keeps the most common genes and DNA. The V and J calls reflect TCRdb's pipeline rather than the authors' work. The sample table records roughly 22,000 distinct CDR3 sequences; over 5% of these occur just once. The top ten clones comprise 45% of the sample.

The paper's findings and limits, for the study overall: No identical CDR3 amino acid sequences were shared among expanded clones across subjects, suggesting private TCR-beta repertoires in all groups. The highest TCR clonal expansion was observed in HAM/TSP patients, whereas the lowest was observed in MS patients, even when compared with healthy controls.

This chain joins TRBV19 to TRBJ2-2; the D region possibly corresponds to TRBD2 (5 bases align). Material: CD8+ T cells from blood. This clonotype was sampled from a man younger than 35 in good health. The DNA sequence reads TGTGCCAGTGAGAGGGAGACCGGGGAGCTGTTTTTT. Its protein product is CASERETGELFF.